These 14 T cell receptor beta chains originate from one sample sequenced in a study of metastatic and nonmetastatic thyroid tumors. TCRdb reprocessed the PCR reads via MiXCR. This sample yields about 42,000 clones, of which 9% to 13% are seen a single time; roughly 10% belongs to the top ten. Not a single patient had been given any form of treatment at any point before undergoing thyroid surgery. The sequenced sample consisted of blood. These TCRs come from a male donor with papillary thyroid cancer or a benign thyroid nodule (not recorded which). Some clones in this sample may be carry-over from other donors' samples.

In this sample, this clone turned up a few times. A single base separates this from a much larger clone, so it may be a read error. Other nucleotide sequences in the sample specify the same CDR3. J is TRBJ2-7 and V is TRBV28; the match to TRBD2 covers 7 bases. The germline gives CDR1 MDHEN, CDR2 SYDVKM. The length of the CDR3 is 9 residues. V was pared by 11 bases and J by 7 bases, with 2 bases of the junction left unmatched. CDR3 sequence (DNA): TGTGCCGGGGGGGGTGAGCAGTACTTC. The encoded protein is CAGGGEQYF.

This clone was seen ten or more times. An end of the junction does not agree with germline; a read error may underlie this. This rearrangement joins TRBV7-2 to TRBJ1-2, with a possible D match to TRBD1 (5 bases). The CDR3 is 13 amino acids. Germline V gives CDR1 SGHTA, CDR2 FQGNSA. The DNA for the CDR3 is TGTGCCAGCAGCCTCTCGTGGGGGGATGGGAGGGACTTC. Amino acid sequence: CASSLSWGDGRDF. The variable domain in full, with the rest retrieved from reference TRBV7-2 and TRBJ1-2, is GAGVSQSPSNKVTEKGKDVELRCDPISGHTALYWYRQSLGQGLEFLIYFQGNSAPDKSGLPSDRFSAERTGGSVSTLTIQRTQQEDSAVYLCASSLSWGDGRDFGSGTRLTVV.

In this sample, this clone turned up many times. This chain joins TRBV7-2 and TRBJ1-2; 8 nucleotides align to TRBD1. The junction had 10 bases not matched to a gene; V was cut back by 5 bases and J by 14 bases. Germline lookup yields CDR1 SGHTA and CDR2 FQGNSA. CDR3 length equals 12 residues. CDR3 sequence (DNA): TGTGCCAGCAGCCTTATGGACAGGGCGGTTACCTTC. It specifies CASSLMDRAVTF.

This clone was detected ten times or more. CDR3 amino acids: CSARAASGPSYEQYF. DNA of the CDR3: TGCAGTGCTAGAGCGGCTAGCGGGCCTTCCTACGAGCAGTACTTC. The chain joins TRBV20-1 to TRBJ2-7, with 8 positions matching TRBD2. The ends lost 1 base at V and 1 base at J; junction bases unmatched: 6. The CDR3 runs 15 residues. CDR1 DFQATT and CDR2 SNEGSKA come from the germline V gene (reference sequence).

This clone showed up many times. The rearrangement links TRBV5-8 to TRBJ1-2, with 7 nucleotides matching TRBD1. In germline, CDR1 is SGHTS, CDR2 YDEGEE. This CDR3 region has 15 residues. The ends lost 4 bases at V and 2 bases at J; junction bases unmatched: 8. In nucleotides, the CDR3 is TGTGCCAGCAGCCGACGACAGGGAATGAACTATGGCTACACCTTC. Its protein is CASSRRQGMNYGYTF.

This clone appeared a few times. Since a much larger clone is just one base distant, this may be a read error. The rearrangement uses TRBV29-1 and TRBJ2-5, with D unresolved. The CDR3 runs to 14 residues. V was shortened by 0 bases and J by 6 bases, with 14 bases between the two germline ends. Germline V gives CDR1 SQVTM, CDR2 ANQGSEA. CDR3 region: CSVEDLPRSKTQYF. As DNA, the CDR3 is TGCAGCGTTGAAGATCTCCCCAGGTCCAAGACCCAGTACTTC.

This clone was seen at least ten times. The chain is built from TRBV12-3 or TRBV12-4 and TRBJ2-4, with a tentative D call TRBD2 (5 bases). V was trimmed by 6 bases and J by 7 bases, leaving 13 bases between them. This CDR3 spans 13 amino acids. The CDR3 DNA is TGTGCCAGCAGAGACTGGCTAGCTAACATTCAGTACTTC. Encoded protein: CASRDWLANIQYF.

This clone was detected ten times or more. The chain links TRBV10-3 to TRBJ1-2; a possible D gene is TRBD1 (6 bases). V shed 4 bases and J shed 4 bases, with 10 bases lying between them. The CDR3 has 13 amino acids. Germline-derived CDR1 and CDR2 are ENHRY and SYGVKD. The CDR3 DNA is TGTGCCATCAGTGCACAGGGCCTCTATGGCTACACCTTC. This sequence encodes CAISAQGLYGYTF.

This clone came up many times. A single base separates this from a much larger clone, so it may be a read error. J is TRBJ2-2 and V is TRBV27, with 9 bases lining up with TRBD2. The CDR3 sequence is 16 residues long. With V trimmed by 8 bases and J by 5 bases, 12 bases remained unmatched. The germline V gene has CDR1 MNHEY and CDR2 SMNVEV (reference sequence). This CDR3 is CASRKPGLAGTGELFF. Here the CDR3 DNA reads TGTGCCAGCCGTAAACCGGGACTAGCTGGTACCGGGGAGCTGTTTTTT.

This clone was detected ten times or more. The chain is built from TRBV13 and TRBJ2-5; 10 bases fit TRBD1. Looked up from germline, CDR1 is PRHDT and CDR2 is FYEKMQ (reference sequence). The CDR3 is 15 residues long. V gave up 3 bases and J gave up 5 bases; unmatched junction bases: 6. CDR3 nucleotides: TGTGCCAGCAGCTTTCGACAGGGGGCAGGGGAGACCCAGTACTTC. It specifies CASSFRQGAGETQYF.

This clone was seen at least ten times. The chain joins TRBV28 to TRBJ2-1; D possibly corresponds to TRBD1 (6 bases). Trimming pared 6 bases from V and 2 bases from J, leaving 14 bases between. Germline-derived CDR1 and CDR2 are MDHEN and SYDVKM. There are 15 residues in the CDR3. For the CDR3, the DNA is TGTGCCAGCAGCAGTACAGGGATAACCTACAATGAGCAGTTCTTC. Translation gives CASSSTGITYNEQFF. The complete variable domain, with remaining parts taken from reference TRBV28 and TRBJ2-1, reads DVKVTQSSRYLVKRTGEKVFLECVQDMDHENMFWYRQDPGLGLRLIYFSYDVKMKEKGDIPEGYSVSREKKERFSLILESASTNQTSMYLCASSSTGITYNEQFFGPGTRLTVL.

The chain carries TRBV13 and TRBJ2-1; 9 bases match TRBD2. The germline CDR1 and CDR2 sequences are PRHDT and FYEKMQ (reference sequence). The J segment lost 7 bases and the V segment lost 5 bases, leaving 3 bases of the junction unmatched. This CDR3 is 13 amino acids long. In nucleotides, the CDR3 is TGTGCCAGCAGCCTGAGCGGGGGGAATGAGCAGTTCTTC. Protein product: CASSLSGGNEQFF.

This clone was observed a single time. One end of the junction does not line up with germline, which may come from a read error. CDR3 sequence (DNA): TGCGCCAGTAAGGGGACTGGGCGAGTTGAGCATTTCTTC. Translated: CASKGTGRVEHFF. This chain uses TRBV4-1 with TRBJ2-1; the D gene is possibly TRBD2 (6 bases). This CDR3 region has 13 residues. Germline assignment: CDR1 MGHRA and CDR2 YSYEKL.

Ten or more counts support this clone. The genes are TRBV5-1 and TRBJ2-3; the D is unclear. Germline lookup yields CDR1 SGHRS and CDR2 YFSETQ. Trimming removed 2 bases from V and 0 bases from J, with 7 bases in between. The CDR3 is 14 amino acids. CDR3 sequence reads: CASSFGQSTDTQYF. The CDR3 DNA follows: TGCGCCAGCAGCTTCGGCCAAAGCACAGATACGCAGTATTTT.